The next 22 T cell receptor beta chains were all read from a single sample in a study of T-cell memory formation after mild COVID-19. TCRdb independently ran MiXCR on the 5' RACE reads; one entry per CDR3 protein. This sample yields more than 400,000 distinct CDR3 sequences, of which roughly 18% are seen a single time; 9% to 15% belongs to the top ten. The sample comprised PBMCs or a T cell subset sorted from them (not recorded which). These receptors were obtained from an adult woman who had mild COVID-19 (a few samples of this study predate the infection). Cell type and time point are not known.

This clonotype showed up just a few times. The chain joins TRBV27 to TRBJ2-5; 8 bases fit TRBD2. The junction had 3 bases not matched to a gene; V was cut back by 5 bases and J by 1 base. The germline CDR1 and CDR2 sequences are MNHEY and SMNVEV (reference sequence). There are 14 residues in the CDR3. In DNA, the CDR3 is TGTGCCAGCAGTGGGACTAGGGGCCAAGAGACCCAGTACTTC. The encoded protein is CASSGTRGQETQYF.

This clonotype was detected a few times. The chain employs TRBV6-5 and TRBJ2-5; TRBD2 matches 7 bases. Germline trimming cut 3 bases from V and 2 bases from J; bases unmatched to any gene: 12. Germline lookup yields CDR1 MNHEY and CDR2 SVGAGI. The CDR3 totals 17 residues. CDR3 sequence: CASSYLRAGVHQETQYF. The CDR3 DNA follows: TGTGCCAGCAGTTATCTGCGGGCGGGGGTGCATCAAGAGACCCAGTACTTC.

This clonotype was recorded many times. The chain recombines TRBV12-3 or TRBV12-4 with TRBJ2-7; the D gene could be TRBD1 or TRBD2 (7 bases each). Trimming removed 8 bases at V and 6 bases at J, with 17 bases between. CDR3 length: 13 amino acids. The CDR3 DNA reads as TGTGCCAGCTCCCCAGGGGGGAGGGGCGAGCAGTACTTC. It translates to CASSPGGRGEQYF.

The CDR3, as DNA: TGCAGCGTTGTTTGGACACCTGGAAACACCATATATTTT. Protein sequence: CSVVWTPGNTIYF. J is TRBJ1-3 and V is TRBV29-1; D may be TRBD1 (5 bases). The CDR3 has 13 amino acids. Germline CDR1 SQVTM, CDR2 ANQGSEA. V was shortened by 4 bases and J by 2 bases, with 9 bases between the two germline ends. Together with reference TRBV29-1 and TRBJ1-3, the CDR3 gives the full variable domain: SAVISQKPSRDICQRGTSLTIQCQVDSQVTMMFWYRQQPGQSLTLIATANQGSEATYESGFVIDKFPISRPNLTFSTLTVSNMSPEDSSIYLCSVVWTPGNTIYFGEGSWLTVV.

This clonotype has just a few counts. CDR3 DNA: TGCGCCAGCAGATTAGGAGGGGACAACACTGAAGCTTTCTTT. Translation gives CASRLGGDNTEAFF. The chain couples TRBV5-1 to TRBJ1-1; a possible D gene is TRBD1 (5 bases). Trimming cost V 5 bases and J 2 bases, with 13 bases left between them. The CDR3 has 14 residues. The V gene's germline CDR1 is SGHRS and CDR2 YFSETQ.

V gene TRBV5-1 combines with J gene TRBJ2-1; 7 bases line up with TRBD2. The CDR3 sequence is 16 residues long. The V and J ends lost 6 bases and 0 bases, in that order; junction bases with no gene match: 9. CDR1 and CDR2 (germline): SGHRS, YFSETQ. The CDR3 DNA is TGCGCCAGCATGACCAGCGGGACGAGCTCCTACAATGAGCAGTTCTTC. The encoded protein is CASMTSGTSSYNEQFF.

This clonotype was detected a few times. The chain links TRBV29-1 to TRBJ2-1, with TRBD1 matching 8 bases. The CDR3 has 14 residues. Germline CDR1 is SQVTM and CDR2 is ANQGSEA. V shed 8 bases, J shed 2 bases, and the junction held 8 bases outside the gene matches. CDR3 nucleotide sequence: TGCAGCACACGGACAGGGAAAACCTACAATGAGCAGTTCTTC. Its protein is CSTRTGKTYNEQFF.

This clonotype was observed a few times. This chain uses TRBV6-1 with TRBJ1-4; D gene unclear. V gave up 4 bases and J gave up 8 bases, with 8 bases separating them. The CDR3 sequence is 12 residues long. Germline assignment: CDR1 MNHNS and CDR2 SASEGT. The CDR3 DNA reads TGTGCCAGCAGTGCAAGGGCGGAAAAACTGTTTTTT. Translated, it gives CASSARAEKLFF.

This sequence joins TRBV19 and TRBJ2-7; 15 bases map to TRBD2. The CDR3 spans 15 residues. Germline V lookup: CDR1 LNHDA, CDR2 SQIVND (reference sequence). V dropped 6 bases and J dropped 6; count of bases not matched to a gene: 6. CDR3: CASRGTSGGTGEQYF. CDR3 DNA sequence: TGTGCCAGTAGGGGGACTAGCGGGGGGACCGGCGAGCAGTACTTC.

This clonotype was detected a few times. The rearrangement uses TRBV29-1 and TRBJ1-1, with 8 bases aligning to TRBD1. The CDR3 contains 13 residues. The germline gives CDR1 SQVTM, CDR2 ANQGSEA. The junction had 10 bases not matched to a gene; V was cut back by 6 bases and J by 7 bases. The CDR3 reads CSVLRTGINEAFF. The CDR3 coding sequence is TGCAGCGTCCTACGGACAGGGATTAATGAAGCTTTCTTT.

This chain connects TRBV5-1 to TRBJ1-5, with 7 positions matching TRBD1. Germline V lookup: CDR1 SGHRS, CDR2 YFSETQ. The V segment lost 4 bases and the J segment 5 bases; nucleotides outside the gene matches: 6. CDR3 length: 14 amino acids. CDR3 region: CASSPSTGYQPQHF. The CDR3 nucleotides read TGCGCCAGCAGCCCATCGACAGGGTATCAGCCCCAGCATTTT.

This clonotype was counted only a few times. This rearrangement joins TRBV7-9 to TRBJ2-3, with unresolved D. CDR3 length: 16 residues. In germline, CDR1 is SEHNR, CDR2 FQNEAQ (reference sequence). V dropped 0 bases and J dropped 0 bases, with 10 bases sitting between them. CDR3 protein: CASSLAWRSSTDTQYF. For the CDR3, the DNA is TGTGCCAGCAGCTTAGCCTGGCGATCTAGCACAGATACGCAGTATTTT.

The chain joins TRBV7-3 to TRBJ2-5, with 9 bases aligning to TRBD1. The germline V gene encodes CDR1 SGHTA and CDR2 FQGTGA. The CDR3 covers 14 residues. With V trimmed by 4 bases and J by 5 bases, 5 bases remained unmatched. For the CDR3, the DNA is TGTGCCAGCAGCTCTACAGGGGGCGGGGAGACCCAGTACTTC. Translating gives CASSSTGGGETQYF.

This clonotype was seen a handful of times. The V call is TRBV11-3, the J call TRBJ2-1, with 16 bases matching TRBD2. There are 14 residues in the CDR3. CDR1 and CDR2 from the germline V gene are SGHNT and YENEEA. V was clipped by 4 bases and J by 14 bases; unmatched bases: 5. The CDR3 nucleotides are TGTGCCAGCAGCTACGGGACTAGCGGGGGGGCAAAGTTCTTC. Protein sequence: CASSYGTSGGAKFF.

This clonotype was observed many times. This chain joins TRBV7-3 and TRBJ2-1; 8 positions agree with TRBD2. This CDR3 is 15 amino acids long. Trimming cost V 1 base and J 5 bases; bases outside gene matches: 4. Germline values: CDR1 SGHTA, CDR2 FQGTGA. The CDR3 coding sequence is TGTGCCAGCAGCTTAAACGGGGGGGCGAACAATGAGCAGTTCTTC. The encoded protein is CASSLNGGANNEQFF.

This clonotype turned up a few times. V gene TRBV25-1 combines with J gene TRBJ1-1, with D hard to call. The V end lost 9 bases, the J end lost 3 bases, and 14 bases lay between the germline ends. This CDR3 comprises 13 residues. Looked up from germline, CDR1 is MGHDK and CDR2 is SYGVNS. CDR3 region: CASCAGGYTEAFF. The DNA of the CDR3 is TGTGCCAGTTGCGCAGGTGGGTACACTGAAGCTTTCTTT.

This clonotype occurred a few times. CDR3 sequence (DNA): TGTGCCAGCACGGCTGAACAAGAATCTGGAAACACCATATATTTT. This translates into CASTAEQESGNTIYF. The V call is TRBV2, the J call TRBJ1-3; no clear D gene. This CDR3 is 15 amino acids long. Germline V gene sequence: CDR1 SNHLY, CDR2 FYNNEI. The ends were cut back, 7 bases at V and 1 base at J, with 14 bases in the middle. Drawing the rest from reference TRBV2 and TRBJ1-3, the complete variable domain is EPEVTQTPSHQVTQMGQEVILRCVPISNHLYFYWYRQILGQKVEFLVSFYNNEISEKSEIFDDQFSVERPDGSNFTLKIRSTKLEDSAMYFCASTAEQESGNTIYFGEGSWLTVV.

This clonotype was picked up many times. The V gene is TRBV6-5, the J gene TRBJ2-1; possible D gene TRBD1, 6 bases. This CDR3 contains 14 residues. The V gene lost 2 bases and the J gene lost 9 bases, with 14 bases spanning the gap. The germline V gene encodes CDR1 MNHEY and CDR2 SVGAGI. CDR3 DNA: TGTGCCAGCAGTTACACACAACAGGGTTTTGAGCAGTTCTTC. Its translation: CASSYTQQGFEQFF.

This clonotype was observed a few times. This chain connects TRBV7-9 to TRBJ1-1, with D uncertain. V lost 5 bases and J lost 3, with 19 bases in between. This CDR3 comprises 16 residues. In germline, CDR1 is SEHNR, CDR2 FQNEAQ (reference sequence). CDR3 bases: TGTGCCAGCAGCCGAAACGGAGGTAGGAGGTACACTGAAGCTTTCTTT. This codes for CASSRNGGRRYTEAFF.

This clonotype was observed a handful of times. The chain joins TRBV3-1 to TRBJ2-5, with 7 positions matching TRBD1. The CDR3 runs 13 residues. Germline V gives CDR1 LGHDT, CDR2 YNNKEL (reference sequence). Trimming cost V 5 bases and J 3 bases; bases outside gene matches: 3. CDR3 bases: TGTGCCAGCAGCTTCGGGACAGAAGAGACCCAGTACTTC. Translating it yields CASSFGTEETQYF.

A single count supports this clonotype. V usage is TRBV6-1 and J usage is TRBJ1-5; D gene ambiguous. In germline, CDR1 is MNHNS, CDR2 SASEGT. CDR3 length: 17 residues. The ends were cut back, 7 bases at V and 0 bases at J, with 19 bases in the middle. CDR3: CASIGGSGYGSNQPQHF. In DNA form, the CDR3 reads TGTGCCAGCATCGGCGGTTCCGGCTATGGTAGCAATCAGCCCCAGCATTTT.

This clonotype was detected a few times. The V gene is TRBV24-1, the J gene TRBJ1-1; D unresolved. The length of the CDR3 is 14 residues. Trimming left V 3 bases short and J 2 bases short, with 9 bases between. The germline gives CDR1 KGHDR, CDR2 SFDVKD. CDR3 nucleotide sequence: TGTGCCACCAGTGATCCCGCTGGCAACACTGAAGCTTTCTTT. It translates to CATSDPAGNTEAFF.